The sample holds one count of the clone carrying this T cell receptor beta chain. This entry is derived from a study of blood T cell repertoires in COVID-19. The CDR3 runs to 17 residues. Measured with immunoSEQ multiplex PCR; TCRdb has only the in-frame clones, and not every one. Found here are fewer than 150,000 clones, about 84% of them singletons; the top ten hold 8.8%. The chain uses TRBV12-2 and TRBJ2-3; the D call in the table, TRBD2, was not verified against the DNA. TRBV12-2 is a pseudogene. The TCR sequence derives from a woman of 80 years or more in a cohort sampled during active or convalescent COVID-19. The sequenced sample consisted of peripheral blood. CDR3 residues: CASRPRTSGGARDTQYF. The CDR3 coding sequence is TGTGCAAGTCGCCCCCGGACTAGCGGGGGGGCCCGGGATACGCAGTATTTT.